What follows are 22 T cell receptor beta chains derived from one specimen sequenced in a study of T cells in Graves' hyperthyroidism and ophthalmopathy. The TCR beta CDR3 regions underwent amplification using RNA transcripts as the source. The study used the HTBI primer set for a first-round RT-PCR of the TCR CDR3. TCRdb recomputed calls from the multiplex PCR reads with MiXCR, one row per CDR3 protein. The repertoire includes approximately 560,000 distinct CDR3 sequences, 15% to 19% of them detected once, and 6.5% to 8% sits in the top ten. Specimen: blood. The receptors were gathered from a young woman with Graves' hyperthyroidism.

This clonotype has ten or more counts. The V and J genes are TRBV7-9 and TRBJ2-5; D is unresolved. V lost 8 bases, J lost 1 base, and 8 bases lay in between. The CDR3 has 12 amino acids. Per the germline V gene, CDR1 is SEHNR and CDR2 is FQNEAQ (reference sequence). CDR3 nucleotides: TGTGCCAGCCGTGGTACCCAAGAGACCCAGTACTTC. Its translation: CASRGTQETQYF.

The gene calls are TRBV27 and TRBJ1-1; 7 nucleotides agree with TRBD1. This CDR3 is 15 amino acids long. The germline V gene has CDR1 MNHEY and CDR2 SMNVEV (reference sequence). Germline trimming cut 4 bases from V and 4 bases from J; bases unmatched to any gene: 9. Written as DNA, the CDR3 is TGTGCCAGCAGTTCGTCCACAGGGGACGTCACTGAAGCTTTCTTT. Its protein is CASSSSTGDVTEAFF.

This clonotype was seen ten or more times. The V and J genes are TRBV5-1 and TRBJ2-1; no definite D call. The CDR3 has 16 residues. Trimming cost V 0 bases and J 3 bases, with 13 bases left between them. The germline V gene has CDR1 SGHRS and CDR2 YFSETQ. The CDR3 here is CASSLAPTALYNEQFF. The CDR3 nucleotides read TGCGCCAGCAGCTTGGCGCCCACAGCACTCTACAATGAGCAGTTCTTC.

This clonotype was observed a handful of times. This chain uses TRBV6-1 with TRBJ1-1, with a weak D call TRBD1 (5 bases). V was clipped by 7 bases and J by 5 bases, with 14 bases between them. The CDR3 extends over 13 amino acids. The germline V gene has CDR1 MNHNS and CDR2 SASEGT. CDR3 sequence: CASTRQGYTEAFF. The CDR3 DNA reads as TGTGCCAGCACCCGTCAGGGATATACTGAAGCTTTCTTT.

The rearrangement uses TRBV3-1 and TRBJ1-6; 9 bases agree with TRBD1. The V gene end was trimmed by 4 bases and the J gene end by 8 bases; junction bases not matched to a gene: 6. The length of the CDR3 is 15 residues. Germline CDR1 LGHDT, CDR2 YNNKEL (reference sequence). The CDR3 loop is CASSPWTGEDSPLHF. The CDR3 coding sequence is TGTGCCAGCAGCCCCTGGACAGGGGAGGATTCACCCCTCCACTTT.

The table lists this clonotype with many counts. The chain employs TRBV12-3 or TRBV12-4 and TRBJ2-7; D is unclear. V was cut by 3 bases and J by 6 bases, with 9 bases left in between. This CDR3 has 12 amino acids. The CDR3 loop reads CASSLVGREQYF. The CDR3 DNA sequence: TGTGCCAGCAGTTTGGTCGGTCGCGAGCAGTACTTC.

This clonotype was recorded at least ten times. CDR3 loop: CSASSGTSWTDTQYF. DNA of the CDR3: TGCAGTGCTAGTTCCGGGACTAGTTGGACAGATACGCAGTATTTT. The rearrangement links TRBV20-1 to TRBJ2-3; TRBD2 matches at 8 bases. The V gene end was trimmed by 3 bases and the J gene end by 3 bases; junction bases not matched to a gene: 8. CDR3 length: 15 amino acids. Per the germline V gene, CDR1 is DFQATT and CDR2 is SNEGSKA (reference sequence).

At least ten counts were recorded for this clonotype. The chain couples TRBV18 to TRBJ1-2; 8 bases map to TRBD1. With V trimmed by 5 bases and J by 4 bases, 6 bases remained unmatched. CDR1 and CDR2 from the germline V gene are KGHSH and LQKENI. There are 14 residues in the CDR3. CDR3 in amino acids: CASSSGQASYGYTF. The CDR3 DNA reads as TGTGCCAGCTCATCGGGACAGGCTTCCTATGGCTACACCTTC.

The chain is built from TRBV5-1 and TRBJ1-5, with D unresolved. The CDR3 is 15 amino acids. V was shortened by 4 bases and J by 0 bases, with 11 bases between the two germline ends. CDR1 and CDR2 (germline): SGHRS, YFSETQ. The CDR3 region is CASSMDGPSNQPQHF. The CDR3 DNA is TGCGCCAGCAGCATGGACGGACCTAGCAATCAGCCCCAGCATTTT.

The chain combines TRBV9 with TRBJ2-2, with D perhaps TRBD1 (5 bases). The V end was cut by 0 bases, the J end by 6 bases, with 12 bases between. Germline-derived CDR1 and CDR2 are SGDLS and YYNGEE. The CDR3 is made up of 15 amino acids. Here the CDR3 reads CASSVVGAESGELFF. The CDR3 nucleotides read TGTGCCAGCAGCGTAGTAGGGGCGGAGTCCGGGGAGCTGTTTTTT.

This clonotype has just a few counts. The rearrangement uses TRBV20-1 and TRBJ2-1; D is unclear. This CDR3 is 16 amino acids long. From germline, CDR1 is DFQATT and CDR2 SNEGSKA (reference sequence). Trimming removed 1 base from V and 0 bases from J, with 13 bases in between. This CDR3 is CSARVRQLSSYNEQFF. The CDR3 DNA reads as TGCAGTGCTAGAGTGAGGCAGTTGAGCTCCTACAATGAGCAGTTCTTC.

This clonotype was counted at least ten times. CDR3 DNA sequence: TGTGCCAGCAGTTTGGGGGGGACTAGCGGGAATGCCAAAAACATTCAGTACTTC. Protein sequence: CASSLGGTSGNAKNIQYF. The rearrangement links TRBV28 to TRBJ2-4; 13 bases are shared with TRBD2. The ends lost 3 bases at V and 1 base at J; junction bases unmatched: 6. Germline V lookup: CDR1 MDHEN, CDR2 SYDVKM. This CDR3 has 18 residues.

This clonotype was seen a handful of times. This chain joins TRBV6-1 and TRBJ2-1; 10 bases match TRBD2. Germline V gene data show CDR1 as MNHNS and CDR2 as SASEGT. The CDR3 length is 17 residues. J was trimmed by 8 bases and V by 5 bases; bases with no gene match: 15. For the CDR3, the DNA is TGTGCCAGCAGTTCCATACTAGCGGGACATAGAATCTATGAGCAGTTCTTC. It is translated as CASSSILAGHRIYEQFF.

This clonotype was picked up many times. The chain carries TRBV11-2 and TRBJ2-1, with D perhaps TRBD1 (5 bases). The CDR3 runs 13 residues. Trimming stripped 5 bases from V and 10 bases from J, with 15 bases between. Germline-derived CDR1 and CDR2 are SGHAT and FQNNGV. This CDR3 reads CASSPMGLEEQFF. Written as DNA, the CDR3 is TGTGCCAGCAGCCCAATGGGGCTAGAAGAGCAGTTCTTC.

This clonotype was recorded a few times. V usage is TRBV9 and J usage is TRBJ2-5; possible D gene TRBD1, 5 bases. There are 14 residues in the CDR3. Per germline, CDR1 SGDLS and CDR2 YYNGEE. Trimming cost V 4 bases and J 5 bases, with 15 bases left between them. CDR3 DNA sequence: TGTGCCAGCAGCCGAAGCTCCAAGGGGGAGACCCAGTACTTC. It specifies CASSRSSKGETQYF.

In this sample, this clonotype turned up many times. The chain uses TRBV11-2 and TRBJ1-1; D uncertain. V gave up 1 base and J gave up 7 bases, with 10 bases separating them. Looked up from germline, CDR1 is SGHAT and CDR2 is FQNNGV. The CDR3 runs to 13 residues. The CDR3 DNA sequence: TGTGCCAGCAGCTTAGGGGTAGGTGGTGAAGCTTTCTTT. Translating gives CASSLGVGGEAFF. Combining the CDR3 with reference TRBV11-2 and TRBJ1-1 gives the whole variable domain EAGVAQSPRYKIIEKRQSVAFWCNPISGHATLYWYQQILGQGPKLLIQFQNNGVVDDSQLPKDRFSAERLKGVDSTLKIQPAKLEDSAVYLCASSLGVGGEAFFGQGTRLTVV.

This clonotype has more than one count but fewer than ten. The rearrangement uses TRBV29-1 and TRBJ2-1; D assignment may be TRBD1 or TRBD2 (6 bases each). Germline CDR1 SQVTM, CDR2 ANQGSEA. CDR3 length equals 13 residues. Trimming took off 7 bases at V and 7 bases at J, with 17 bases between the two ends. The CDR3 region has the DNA TGCAGCGGGGGGGCTGGGCCGTATAATGAGCAGTTCTTC. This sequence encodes CSGGAGPYNEQFF.

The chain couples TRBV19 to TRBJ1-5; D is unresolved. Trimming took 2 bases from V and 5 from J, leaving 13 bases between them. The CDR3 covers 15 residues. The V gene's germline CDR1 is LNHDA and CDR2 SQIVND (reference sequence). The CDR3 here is CASSIFSVPDQPQHF. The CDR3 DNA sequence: TGTGCCAGTAGTATATTTTCAGTGCCTGATCAGCCCCAGCATTTT. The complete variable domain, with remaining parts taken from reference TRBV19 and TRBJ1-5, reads DGGITQSPKYLFRKEGQNVTLSCEQNLNHDAMYWYRQDPGQGLRLIYYSQIVNDFQKGDIAEGYSVSREKKESFPLTVTSAQKNPTAFYLCASSIFSVPDQPQHFGDGTRLSIL.

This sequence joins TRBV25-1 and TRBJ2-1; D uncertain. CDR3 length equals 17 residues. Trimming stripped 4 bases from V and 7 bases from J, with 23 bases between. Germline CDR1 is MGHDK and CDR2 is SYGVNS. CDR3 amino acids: CASSGSAPIESFNEQFF. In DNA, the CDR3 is TGTGCCAGCAGTGGTTCCGCGCCTATTGAGTCTTTTAATGAGCAGTTCTTC.

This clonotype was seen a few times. The CDR3 DNA reads TGTGCCAGCAGCAGAGGACCGGGTGGCACAGATACGCAGTATTTT. The encoded protein is CASSRGPGGTDTQYF. The chain employs TRBV5-5 and TRBJ2-3; D is unclear. This CDR3 region has 15 residues. V was pared by 4 bases and J by 1 base, with 13 bases between. CDR1 and CDR2 (germline): SGHKS, YYEKEE (reference sequence).

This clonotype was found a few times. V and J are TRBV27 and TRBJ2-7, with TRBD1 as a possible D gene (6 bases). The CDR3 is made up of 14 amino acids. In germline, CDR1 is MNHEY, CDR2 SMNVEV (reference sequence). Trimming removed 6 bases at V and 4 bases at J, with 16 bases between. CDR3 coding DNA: TGTGCCAGCAGATACACAAAGGGGGTTTACGAGCAGTACTTC. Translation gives CASRYTKGVYEQYF.

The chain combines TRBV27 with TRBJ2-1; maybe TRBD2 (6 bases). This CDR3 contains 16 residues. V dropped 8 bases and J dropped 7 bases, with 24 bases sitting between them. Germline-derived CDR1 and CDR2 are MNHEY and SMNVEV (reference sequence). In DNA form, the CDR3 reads TGTGCCAGCCTGGGAGGTACGGGCAGATCGGTAAATGAGCAGTTCTTC. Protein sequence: CASLGGTGRSVNEQFF.